This TCR beta chain was recovered during a study of blood T cell repertoires in COVID-19 (TCRdb year 2020). Study-wide context: Samples from collaborators originated in the United States, Italy and Spain and spanned both the acute and convalescent phases of COVID-19. The material from the prospective study consisted of cDNA or gDNA derived from T cells, B-cell-depleted T cells, or PBMCs. The dataset comprised deeply sampled blood TCRbeta repertoires from subjects exposed to, actively infected with, or recovered from COVID-19. The repertoires were made available in a free public database intended to serve as a resource for research on the immune response to SARS-CoV-2. The samples were drawn from two sources: the first 160 participants of the ongoing ImmuneRACE study, and some 1,300 subjects contributed by 6 global collaborators. Sample metadata almost always included a de-identified subject ID, COVID-19 status, age in years and sex. Where available, HLA class I and class II types were obtained from metadata supplied by the sample provider rather than from assay-based typing. Results and caveats for the whole study, not just this receptor: The amount of clinical and demographic metadata varied by source and participant and was provided uncurated.

The immunoSEQ Assay, a bias-controlled multiplex PCR, was used to amplify TCRbeta CDR3 regions from genomic DNA. The published analysis was carried out like this. The number of nucleated cells in each sample was estimated from the amplification of reference gene primers within the assay. Sequence reads were collapsed and filtered to measure the absolute abundance of every unique TCRbeta CDR3 rearrangement. For each sample, productive Simpson clonality was calculated as the square root of Simpson's diversity index over productive rearrangements. TCRdb stores this immuneACCESS table with in-frame sequences only. Part of the clones is absent; in the studies checked, under half of the shortfall reflects unresolved V genes, and no reason is known for the rest. V, J and clone size were drawn from that table, and D and trimming were deduced from the DNA. The sample has 330,000 or so clones on record, roughly 87% of them singletons. Clones ranked in the top ten supply roughly a tenth of the sample.

With regard to this clone: Its cognate antigen has yet to be identified. One base away there is no much larger clone; base qualities are not given.

The CDR1 and CDR2 encoded by the germline V gene are MDHEN and SYDVKM. From the cysteine through the phenylalanine, the CDR3 covers 16 amino acids. The only DNA kept is the CDR3, 48 bases in frame from the first base. Trimming takes 10 bases off V and 0 bases off J; junction bases not matched to a gene: 9. In Seattle, one collaborating source enrolled patients while the infection was active and tracked those patients longitudinally over the course of disease. Each collaborating institution followed its own protocols to collect whole blood in K2EDTA tubes. For TCRbeta analysis, collaborators shipped samples as frozen whole blood, isolated PBMCs, or DNA extracted from either of those sample types.

The receptor's source is a man aged 25-40 years with COVID-19, enrolled during active disease. The chain is encoded by TRBV28 joined to TRBJ2-6; TRBD1 agrees with 7 junctional bases. The sequencing sample was made of peripheral blood. The nucleotides read TGTGCCATCTCAACCGGGACAGCCTCTGGGGCCAACGTCCTGACTTTC. This codes for CAISTGTASGANVLTF.